Only one count was recorded for the clone carrying this T cell receptor beta chain. This sample was taken from a study of shared clonotypes between healthy human individuals. TCRdb keeps only in-frame clones here, not all; method: immunoSEQ multiplex PCR. The data hold over a million clones, with around three quarters observed a single time. This TCR derives from a young man in good health. Some clones in this sample may be carry-over from other donors' samples. Sequencing was done on a sample of memory CD4+ T cells from PBMCs. This sample's subset: CD45RA-negative fraction.

In DNA form, the CDR3 reads TGCGCCAGCAGCCAATTGGGGGGGGGTATAAACACTGAAGCTTTCTTT. Its translation: CASSQLGGGINTEAFF. V gene TRBV4-3 combines with J gene TRBJ1-1; D may be TRBD1 (5 bases). CDR3 length: 16 residues. V lost 2 bases, J lost 2 bases, and 15 bases lay in between. CDR1 LGHNA and CDR2 YSLEER come from the germline V gene.